This T cell receptor (beta chain) was recovered during a study of cytomegalovirus exposure and HLA in healthy donors. About the study: It was reported in a later analysis that the 95 to 150 validation repertoires used the same platform as the approximately 600 first-cohort repertoires. General study points: Cytomegalovirus status was reportedly diagnosed by the classifier with high sensitivity and specificity. Rarity marked most TCR sequences, yet some public TCRs occurred in many donors. The authors enumerated 150 to 200 TCR beta chains as linked to cytomegalovirus.

The CDR3 has 14 amino acids. The germline gives CDR1 WSHSY, CDR2 SAAADI. V was clipped by 3 bases and J by 1 base; unmatched bases: 2. Note on this clone: Its antigen is not identified.

Sequenced by immunoSEQ multiplex PCR; TCRdb stores in-frame clones only, minus some. The sample has around 350,000 clones; just over 85% are singletons. The chain couples TRBV10-2 to TRBJ2-5; 7 nucleotides line up with TRBD2. The specimen sequenced was PBMCs. The TCR was taken from a woman aged 18 to 35 in good health and CMV-seronegative. The CDR3 protein is CASSEGTIQETQYF. The CDR3 DNA reads as TGCGCCAGCAGTGAAGGGACTATCCAAGAGACCCAGTACTTC.